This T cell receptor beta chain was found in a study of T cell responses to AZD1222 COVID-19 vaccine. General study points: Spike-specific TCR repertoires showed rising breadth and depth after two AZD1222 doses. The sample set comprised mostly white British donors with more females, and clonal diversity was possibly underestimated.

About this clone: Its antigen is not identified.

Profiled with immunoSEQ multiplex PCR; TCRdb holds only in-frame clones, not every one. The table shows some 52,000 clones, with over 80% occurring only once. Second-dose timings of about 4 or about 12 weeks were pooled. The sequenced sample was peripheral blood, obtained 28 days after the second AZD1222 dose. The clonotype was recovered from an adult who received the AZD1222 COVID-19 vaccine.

The CDR3 nucleotides are TGTGCCAGCAGCGTAGACGGGGACGAGCAGTACTTC. Its translation: CASSVDGDEQYF. This chain links TRBV9 with TRBJ2-7; weak D call: TRBD2 (5 bases). The V and J ends lost 0 bases and 5 bases respectively, with 6 bases between them. Germline values: CDR1 SGDLS, CDR2 YYNGEE. The CDR3 runs 12 residues.